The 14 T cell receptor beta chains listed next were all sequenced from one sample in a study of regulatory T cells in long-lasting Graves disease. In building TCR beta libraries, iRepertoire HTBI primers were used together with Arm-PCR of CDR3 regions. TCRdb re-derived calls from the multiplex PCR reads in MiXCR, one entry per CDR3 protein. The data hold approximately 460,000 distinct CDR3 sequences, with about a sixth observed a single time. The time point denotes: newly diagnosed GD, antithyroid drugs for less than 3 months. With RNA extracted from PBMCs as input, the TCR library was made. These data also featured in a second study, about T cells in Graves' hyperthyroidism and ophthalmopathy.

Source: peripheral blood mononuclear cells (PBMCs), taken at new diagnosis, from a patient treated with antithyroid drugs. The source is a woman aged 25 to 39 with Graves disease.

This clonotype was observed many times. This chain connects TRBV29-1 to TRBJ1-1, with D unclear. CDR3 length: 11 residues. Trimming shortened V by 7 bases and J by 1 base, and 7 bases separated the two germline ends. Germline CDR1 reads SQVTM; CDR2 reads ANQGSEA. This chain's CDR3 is CSAEQNTEAFF. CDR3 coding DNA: TGCAGCGCTGAGCAGAACACTGAAGCTTTCTTT.

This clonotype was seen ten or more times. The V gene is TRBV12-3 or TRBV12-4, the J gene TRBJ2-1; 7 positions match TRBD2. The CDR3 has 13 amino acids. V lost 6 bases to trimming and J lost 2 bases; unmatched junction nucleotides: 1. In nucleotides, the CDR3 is TGTGCCAGCAGGCGGGAGCCCTACAATGAGCAGTTCTTC. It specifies CASRREPYNEQFF.

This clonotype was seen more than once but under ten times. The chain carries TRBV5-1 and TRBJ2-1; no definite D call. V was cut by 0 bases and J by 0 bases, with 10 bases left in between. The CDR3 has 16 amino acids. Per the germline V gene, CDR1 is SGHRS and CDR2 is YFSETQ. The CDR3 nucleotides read TGCGCCAGCAGCTTGGCCCTCGTCAGCTCCTACAATGAGCAGTTCTTC. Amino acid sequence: CASSLALVSSYNEQFF.

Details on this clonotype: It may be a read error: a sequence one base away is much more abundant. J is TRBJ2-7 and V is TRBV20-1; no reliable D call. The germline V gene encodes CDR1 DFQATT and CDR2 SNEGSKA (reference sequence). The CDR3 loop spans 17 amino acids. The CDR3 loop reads CSARPNLRTGSWYERYF. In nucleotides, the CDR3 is TGCAGTGCTAGACCCAATCTCCGAACGGGTAGTTGGTACGAGCGGTACTTC.

As DNA, the CDR3 is TGCAGTGCTAGAGCCTTTACGGGGGGGAGGAACACTGAAGCTTTCTTT. It is translated as CSARAFTGGRNTEAFF. The chain uses TRBV20-1 and TRBJ1-1; tentative D call: TRBD1 (5 bases). The length of the CDR3 is 16 residues. The ends were cut back, 1 base at V and 1 base at J, with 16 bases in the middle. CDR1 and CDR2 from the germline V gene are DFQATT and SNEGSKA (reference sequence).

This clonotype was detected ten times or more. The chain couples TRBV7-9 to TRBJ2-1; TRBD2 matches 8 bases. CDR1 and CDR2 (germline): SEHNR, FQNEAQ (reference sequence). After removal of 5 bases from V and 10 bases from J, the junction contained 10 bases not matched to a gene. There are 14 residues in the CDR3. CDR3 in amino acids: CASSDPRAGGEQFF. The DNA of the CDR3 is TGTGCCAGCAGCGATCCCCGGGCGGGAGGCGAGCAGTTCTTC.

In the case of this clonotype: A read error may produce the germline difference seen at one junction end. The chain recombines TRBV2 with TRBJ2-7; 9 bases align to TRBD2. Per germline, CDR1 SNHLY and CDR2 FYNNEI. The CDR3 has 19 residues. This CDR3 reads CASNRVMGESGTSSYEQYF. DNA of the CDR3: TGTGCCAGCAACAGGGTGATGGGTGAAAGCGGGACTAGCTCCTACGAACAGTACTTC.

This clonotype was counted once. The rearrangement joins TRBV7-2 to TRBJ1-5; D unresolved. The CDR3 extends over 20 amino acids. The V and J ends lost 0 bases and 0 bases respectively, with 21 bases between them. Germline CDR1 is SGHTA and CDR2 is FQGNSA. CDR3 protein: CASSLALSDTFIYSNQPQHF. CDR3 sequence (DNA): TGTGCCAGCAGCTTAGCGTTAAGTGATACTTTCATATATAGCAATCAGCCCCAGCATTTT.

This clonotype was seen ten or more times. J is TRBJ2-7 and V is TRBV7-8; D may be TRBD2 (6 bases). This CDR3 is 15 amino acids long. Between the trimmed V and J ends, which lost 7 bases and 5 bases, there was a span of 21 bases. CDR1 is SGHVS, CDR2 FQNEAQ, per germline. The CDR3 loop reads CASTRSRLVRDEQYF. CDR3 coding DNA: TGTGCCAGCACCCGATCCAGACTAGTAAGAGACGAGCAGTACTTC.

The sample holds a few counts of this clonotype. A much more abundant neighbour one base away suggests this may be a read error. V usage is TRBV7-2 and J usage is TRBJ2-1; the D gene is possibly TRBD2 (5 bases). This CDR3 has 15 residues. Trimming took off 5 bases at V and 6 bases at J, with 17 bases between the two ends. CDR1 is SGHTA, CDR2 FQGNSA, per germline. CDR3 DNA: TGTGCCAGCAGCCCAGCGGATAGTCCTTCCAATGAGCAGTTCTTC. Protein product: CASSPADSPSNEQFF. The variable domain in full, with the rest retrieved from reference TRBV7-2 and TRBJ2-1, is GAGVSQSPSNKVTEKGKDVELRCDPISGHTALYWYRQSLGQGLEFLIYFQGNSAPDKSGLPSDRFSAERTGGSVSTLTIQRTQQEDSAVYLCASSPADSPSNEQFFGPGTRLTVL.

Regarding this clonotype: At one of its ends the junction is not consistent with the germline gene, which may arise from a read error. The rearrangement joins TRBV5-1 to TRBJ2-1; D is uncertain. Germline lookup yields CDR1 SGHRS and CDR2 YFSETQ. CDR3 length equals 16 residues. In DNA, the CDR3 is TGCGCCAGCAGCCAGGTTGTAATTAGGTCTTACAATGAACAGTTCTTC. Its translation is CASSQVVIRSYNEQFF.

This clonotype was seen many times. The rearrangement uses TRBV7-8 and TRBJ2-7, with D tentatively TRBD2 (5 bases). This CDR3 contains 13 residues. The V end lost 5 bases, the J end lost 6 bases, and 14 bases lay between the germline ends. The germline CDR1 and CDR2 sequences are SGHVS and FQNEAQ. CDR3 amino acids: CASSNPRASEQYF. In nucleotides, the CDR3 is TGTGCCAGCAGCAATCCGAGGGCATCCGAGCAGTACTTC. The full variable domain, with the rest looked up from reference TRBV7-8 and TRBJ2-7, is GAGVSQSPRYKVAKRGQDVALRCDPISGHVSLFWYQQALGQGPEFLTYFQNEAQLDKSGLPSDRFFAERPEGSVSTLKIQRTQQEDSAVYLCASSNPRASEQYFGPGTRLTVT.

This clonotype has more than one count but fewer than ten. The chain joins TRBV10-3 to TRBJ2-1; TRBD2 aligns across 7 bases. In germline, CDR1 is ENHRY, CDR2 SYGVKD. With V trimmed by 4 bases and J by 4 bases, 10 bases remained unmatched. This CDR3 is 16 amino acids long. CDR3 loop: CAISARAGVEYNEQFF. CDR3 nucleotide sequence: TGTGCCATCAGTGCAAGGGCGGGAGTTGAGTACAATGAGCAGTTCTTC.

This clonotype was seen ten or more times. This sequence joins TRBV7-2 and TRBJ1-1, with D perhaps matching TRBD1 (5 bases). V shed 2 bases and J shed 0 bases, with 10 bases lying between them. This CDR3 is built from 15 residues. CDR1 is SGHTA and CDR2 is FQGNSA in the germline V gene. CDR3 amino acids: CASSLRGPMNTEAFF. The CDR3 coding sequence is TGTGCCAGCAGCTTAAGGGGCCCGATGAACACTGAAGCTTTCTTT.